The TCR beta chain under discussion was sequenced for a study of blood T cell repertoires in COVID-19. CDR3 length: 16 amino acids. The germline V gene has CDR1 SGHRS and CDR2 YFSETQ. The trim removed 0 bases at V and 0 bases at J, leaving 3 bases unmatched. Which cohort a participant joined came from the clinical history participants gave. TCRdb's copy holds only in-frame clones and misses some; the assay was immunoSEQ multiplex PCR. The table includes 200,000 to 250,000 clones, about 90% detected once. This sequence originates from a woman aged 25 to 39 who had been exposed to COVID-19. The chain joins TRBV5-1 to TRBJ1-3; TRBD1 agrees at 7 bases. The specimen sequenced was PBMCs or T cells enriched from blood (not recorded which). CDR3 nucleotides: TGCGCCAGCAGCTTGGAGGGGGCTCTCTCTGGAAACACCATATATTTT. Protein: CASSLEGALSGNTIYF.